These 6 T cell receptor beta chains were all obtained from the same sample, sequenced in a study of Ad26.COV2.S vaccination and SARS-CoV-2 variants. Sequencing was performed with immunoSEQ multiplex PCR; in TCRdb, only in-frame clones are kept and a portion is missing. The sample holds roughly 350,000 clones, 88% seen once. Treatment of the sample: some 19 received Ad26.COV2.S at low or high dose, single or two shots; several received placebo; per-sample allocation not given. Sampling was done on day 63 after the first vaccine or placebo injection. Sequencing was performed on peripheral blood, taken in a trial of Ad26.COV2.S vaccine versus placebo. Receptor source: a person between 18 and 65 years old who received the Ad26.COV2.S COVID-19 vaccine or a placebo.

The chain has TRBV19 and TRBJ2-1, with D perhaps matching TRBD1 or TRBD2 (5 bases each). This CDR3 spans 17 amino acids. The germline V gene encodes CDR1 LNHDA and CDR2 SQIVND (reference sequence). V was pared by 7 bases and J by 6 bases, with 25 bases between. CDR3 region: CASTPGGRLGAVNEQFF. The DNA of the CDR3 is TGTGCCAGTACCCCGGGTGGGCGGCTCGGGGCTGTCAATGAGCAGTTCTTC.

This rearrangement joins TRBV6-5 to TRBJ2-7, with 8 bases aligning to TRBD1. The CDR3 runs 14 residues. The V gene end was trimmed by 5 bases and the J gene end by 2 bases; junction bases not matched to a gene: 5. Germline V CDR1 and CDR2: MNHEY, SVGAGI. The CDR3 sequence is CASSTGTGTYEQYF. The CDR3 bases are TGTGCCAGCAGTACGGGGACAGGAACCTACGAGCAGTACTTC.

The rearrangement links TRBV18 to TRBJ1-4; no clear D. Trimming removed 2 bases at V and 5 bases at J, with 9 bases between. Germline V gene lookup returns CDR1 KGHSH and CDR2 LQKENI. This CDR3 has 14 residues. CDR3 nucleotides: TGTGCCAGCTCACCAAAGGATAAAAATGAAAAACTGTTTTTT. As protein: CASSPKDKNEKLFF. The entire variable domain, with the rest obtained from reference TRBV18 and TRBJ1-4, is as follows: NAGVMQNPRHLVRRRGQEARLRCSPMKGHSHVYWYRQLPEEGLKFMVYLQKENIIDESGMPKERFSAEFPKEGPSILRIQQVVRGDSAAYFCASSPKDKNEKLFFGSGTQLSVL.

This sequence joins TRBV9 and TRBJ2-2; tentatively, D is TRBD2 (6 bases). Looked up from germline, CDR1 is SGDLS and CDR2 is YYNGEE. The CDR3 covers 13 residues. V was pared by 3 bases and J by 4 bases, with 7 bases between. CDR3 bases: TGTGCCAGCAGCGGGACTACCACCGGGGAGCTGTTTTTT. Its translation: CASSGTTTGELFF.

The chain employs TRBV27 and TRBJ2-7, with D tentatively TRBD1 (6 bases). Trimming took 6 bases from V and 7 from J, leaving 19 bases between them. Looked up from germline, CDR1 is MNHEY and CDR2 is SMNVEV (reference sequence). CDR3 length equals 14 residues. This CDR3 is CASSARDRTIEQYF. DNA for the CDR3: TGTGCCAGCAGCGCACGAGACAGGACAATTGAGCAGTACTTC.

The chain recombines TRBV6-1 with TRBJ2-6; D possibly corresponds to TRBD1 (5 bases). V lost 1 base to trimming and J lost 2 bases, with 15 bases between them. The CDR3 contains 18 residues. Looked up from germline, CDR1 is MNHNS and CDR2 is SASEGT. Here the CDR3 reads CASSEVGNRRPGANVLTF. The CDR3 DNA reads TGTGCCAGCAGTGAAGTGGGGAACAGGCGCCCTGGGGCCAACGTCCTGACTTTC.